One sample yielded the 25 T cell receptor beta chains listed below, sequenced in a study of T-cell reconstitution after alpha-beta-depleted transplantation in children. TCRbeta library construction was performed incorporating unique molecular identifiers. TCRdb re-derived calls from the PCR reads in MiXCR, one entry per CDR3 protein. The sample yields about 980,000 distinct CDR3 sequences, roughly 29% seen once. The sample consisted of PBMCs, mostly from graft donor cells, taken 360 days after TCRalphabeta/CD19-depleted stem cell transplant. The receptors derive from a boy under three years old who had a stem cell transplant for SCID, so the T cells may come from the graft donor.

The rearrangement uses TRBV9 and TRBJ2-2; D not resolved. Germline V gene sequence: CDR1 SGDLS, CDR2 YYNGEE. The CDR3 runs to 13 residues. V was clipped by 1 base and J by 6 bases, with 7 bases between them. CDR3 in amino acids: CASSVYQAGELFF. The CDR3 nucleotides are TGTGCCAGCAGCGTATATCAGGCCGGGGAGCTGTTTTTT.

The genes are TRBV28 and TRBJ2-1; 11 positions match TRBD2. The V gene end was trimmed by 6 bases and the J gene end by 4 bases; junction bases not matched to a gene: 8. CDR1 is MDHEN and CDR2 is SYDVKM in the germline V gene. The CDR3 is made up of 16 amino acids. The CDR3 DNA is TGTGCCAGCAGCCCTCAGACTAGCGGGATTTACAATGAGCAGTTCTTC. Encoded protein: CASSPQTSGIYNEQFF.

The rearrangement links TRBV18 to TRBJ1-1; a weak D match, TRBD1 (5 bases). With 1 base removed from V and 8 bases from J, the gap between germline ends came to 14 bases. This CDR3 has 14 amino acids. The V gene's germline CDR1 is KGHSH and CDR2 LQKENI. This CDR3 reads CASSPRTGPLEAFF. The CDR3 DNA sequence: TGTGCCAGCTCACCACGGACGGGACCCCTCGAAGCTTTCTTT.

This clonotype has ten or more counts. The V and J genes are TRBV12-3 or TRBV12-4 and TRBJ1-2; D unresolved. Trimming removed 5 bases from V and 7 bases from J, with 23 bases in between. The CDR3 runs 16 residues. As DNA, the CDR3 is TGTGCCAGCAGTCTTGGGATTACCGGCGCCCGGGGTGGCTACACCTTC. It is translated as CASSLGITGARGGYTF.

This clonotype was observed a single time. The chain recombines TRBV10-2 with TRBJ2-2, with D perhaps matching TRBD2 (7 bases). This CDR3 has 14 amino acids. Trimming took off 10 bases at V and 1 base at J, with 13 bases between the two ends. Germline V gives CDR1 WSHSY, CDR2 SAAADI. CDR3 amino acids: CAIGGQGNTGELFF. CDR3 in DNA: TGCGCCATCGGGGGGCAGGGGAACACCGGGGAGCTGTTTTTT.

J is TRBJ2-7 and V is TRBV15; D is unclear. The CDR3 is made up of 14 amino acids. V lost 0 bases and J lost 2, with 8 bases in between. CDR1 and CDR2 from the germline V gene are LNHNV and YYDKDF (reference sequence). Written as DNA, the CDR3 is TGTGCCACCAGCAGAGACGAGGTAGCCTACGAGCAGTACTTC. This translates into CATSRDEVAYEQYF.

This chain joins TRBV30 and TRBJ1-1; 7 nucleotides align to TRBD1. The V segment lost 1 base and the J segment 2 bases; nucleotides outside the gene matches: 1. The CDR3 is 13 amino acids. Germline CDR1 is GTSNPN and CDR2 is SVGIG (reference sequence). This CDR3 reads CAWSGDRNTEAFF. CDR3 nucleotides: TGTGCCTGGAGTGGGGACAGAAACACTGAAGCTTTCTTT.

Details on this clonotype: A read error is likely, as this CDR3 ends without the conserved phenylalanine or tryptophan. This rearrangement joins TRBV7-2 to TRBJ1-1; no definite D call. V was cut by 2 bases and J by 4 bases, with 11 bases left in between. The CDR3 covers 14 residues. Per the germline V gene, CDR1 is SGHTA and CDR2 is FQGNSA. As DNA, the CDR3 is TGTGCCAGCAGCTTACACAGCCGATTCACTGAAGCTTTCTAT. Translating it yields CASSLHSRFTEAFY.

CDR3 nucleotides: TGCGCCAGCAGCCCTAGCGTAGACAGGGGGCACGAGCAGTACTTC. Translation gives CASSPSVDRGHEQYF. The rearrangement links TRBV4-1 to TRBJ2-7; 10 bases agree with TRBD1. Germline CDR1 MGHRA, CDR2 YSYEKL. V shed 4 bases and J 5 bases; nucleotides not matched to a gene: 8. CDR3 length: 15 residues.

V gene TRBV5-1 combines with J gene TRBJ2-3; 16 bases match TRBD2. After removal of 3 bases from V and 1 base from J, the junction contained 8 bases not matched to a gene. This CDR3 has 19 residues. Germline V CDR1 and CDR2: SGHRS, YFSETQ. CDR3 sequence (DNA): TGCGCCAGCAGCTCGGGACTAGCGGGGGGGCGCAGCCGCACAGATACGCAGTATTTT. It is translated as CASSSGLAGGRSRTDTQYF.

This clonotype was counted between two and nine times. This chain links TRBV20-1 with TRBJ2-1; possible D gene TRBD2, 5 bases. Germline V gene lookup returns CDR1 DFQATT and CDR2 SNEGSKA (reference sequence). The CDR3 loop spans 15 amino acids. V lost 0 bases, J lost 5 bases, and 14 bases lay in between. This chain's CDR3 is CSARDGRNLNNEQFF. CDR3 coding DNA: TGCAGTGCTAGAGATGGGAGAAATTTAAACAATGAGCAGTTCTTC.

This chain connects TRBV9 to TRBJ2-2; D might be TRBD1 (6 bases). CDR1 and CDR2 from the germline V gene are SGDLS and YYNGEE. Trimming stripped 7 bases from V and 2 bases from J, with 15 bases between. The CDR3 totals 15 residues. The CDR3 coding sequence is TGTGCCAGCGGGGCCGGGACACTTAACACCGGGGAGCTGTTTTTT. As protein: CASGAGTLNTGELFF.

In this sample, this clonotype turned up a few times. The chain recombines TRBV4-2 with TRBJ2-5; 8 nucleotides align to TRBD2. The CDR3 sequence is 15 residues long. CDR1 LGHNA and CDR2 YNFKEQ come from the germline V gene. Unmatched junction bases numbered 7, after V lost 0 bases and J lost 7 bases. CDR3 sequence: CASSQDRTSSGTQYF. The DNA for the CDR3 is TGTGCCAGCAGCCAAGATCGGACTAGCTCCGGGACCCAGTACTTC.

The rearrangement joins TRBV12-3 or TRBV12-4 to TRBJ1-1; D unclear. CDR3 length: 14 amino acids. V lost 2 bases to trimming and J lost 2 bases, with 9 bases between them. The CDR3 coding sequence is TGTGCCAGCAGTTTAAAACCAGCTAACACTGAAGCTTTCTTT. Amino acid sequence: CASSLKPANTEAFF.

The chain has TRBV4-1 and TRBJ1-2, with 7 bases fitting TRBD1. Germline V lookup: CDR1 MGHRA, CDR2 YSYEKL. V shed 0 bases and J 5 bases; nucleotides not matched to a gene: 12. The CDR3 has 17 amino acids. CDR3 coding DNA: TGCGCCAGCAGCCAAGACCCGGGACAGCGTCTCCTTTATGGCTACACCTTC. Its protein is CASSQDPGQRLLYGYTF.

The chain employs TRBV29-1 and TRBJ1-1, with D uncertain. The V gene's germline CDR1 is SQVTM and CDR2 ANQGSEA. Trimming stripped 7 bases from V and 0 bases from J, with 12 bases between. This CDR3 spans 13 amino acids. This CDR3 reads CSAGRRLNTEAFF. The CDR3 bases are TGCAGCGCCGGACGCCGGTTGAACACTGAAGCTTTCTTT. Variable domain in full (rest from reference TRBV29-1 and TRBJ1-1): SAVISQKPSRDICQRGTSLTIQCQVDSQVTMMFWYRQQPGQSLTLIATANQGSEATYESGFVIDKFPISRPNLTFSTLTVSNMSPEDSSIYLCSAGRRLNTEAFFGQGTRLTVV.

This rearrangement joins TRBV20-1 to TRBJ2-1, with D tentatively TRBD2 (6 bases). The CDR3 contains 15 residues. The ends were cut back, 5 bases at V and 4 bases at J, with 18 bases in the middle. Germline V gene lookup returns CDR1 DFQATT and CDR2 SNEGSKA (reference sequence). The CDR3 DNA is TGCAGTGCTCTGACCCCGGGACTCTATTACAATGAGCAGTTCTTC. Residues: CSALTPGLYYNEQFF.

In its sample, this clonotype was seen a few times. The chain couples TRBV16 to TRBJ1-2; 9 nucleotides agree with TRBD1. The CDR3 sequence is 15 residues long. V was pared by 4 bases and J by 4 bases, with 7 bases of the junction left unmatched. Germline V gives CDR1 KGHSY, CDR2 FQNENV. The DNA for the CDR3 is TGTGCCAGCAGCCCCCGGGACAGGGAAGGCTATGGCTACACCTTC. This codes for CASSPRDREGYGYTF. Drawing the rest from reference TRBV16 and TRBJ1-2, the complete variable domain is GEEVAQTPKHLVRGEGQKAKLYCAPIKGHSYVFWYQQVLKNEFKFLISFQNENVFDETGMPKERFSAKCLPNSPCSLEIQATKLEDSAVYFCASSPRDREGYGYTFGSGTRLTVV.

CDR3: CASSPRGSRLAKNIQYF. The DNA for the CDR3 is TGCGCCAGCAGCCCCCGGGGGAGTCGACTAGCCAAAAACATTCAGTACTTC. The chain employs TRBV5-1 and TRBJ2-4, with a possible D match to TRBD2 (6 bases). V was shortened by 4 bases and J by 0 bases, with 17 bases between the two germline ends. The CDR3 runs to 17 residues. Germline V gene data show CDR1 as SGHRS and CDR2 as YFSETQ.

The table lists this clonotype with a few counts. The rearrangement joins TRBV5-1 to TRBJ1-1; D may be TRBD1 (5 bases). The germline gives CDR1 SGHRS, CDR2 YFSETQ. V was shortened by 0 bases and J by 5 bases, with 11 bases between the two germline ends. The CDR3 consists of 14 residues. The CDR3 here is CASSLAGGATEAFF. CDR3 nucleotide sequence: TGCGCCAGCAGCTTGGCCGGTGGGGCGACTGAAGCTTTCTTT.

This clonotype was seen repeatedly, ten times or more. The chain recombines TRBV27 with TRBJ1-4; D is ambiguous. Trimming removed 0 bases from V and 0 bases from J, with 5 bases in between. Germline CDR1 is MNHEY and CDR2 is SMNVEV (reference sequence). The CDR3 extends over 15 amino acids. The CDR3: CASSLSGATNEKLFF. In DNA, the CDR3 is TGTGCCAGCAGTTTATCCGGGGCAACTAATGAAAAACTGTTTTTT.

The chain combines TRBV5-6 with TRBJ2-6; no firm D call. This CDR3 contains 15 residues. The V gene lost 6 bases and the J gene lost 0 bases, with 10 bases spanning the gap. Germline V gene sequence: CDR1 SGHDT, CDR2 YYEEEE. The DNA for the CDR3 is TGTGCCAGCAACTTTCGGGCCTCTGGGGCCAACGTCCTGACTTTC. Protein: CASNFRASGANVLTF.

This clonotype appeared a few times. The chain uses TRBV20-1 and TRBJ2-7, with TRBD2 as a possible D gene (5 bases). The germline V gene has CDR1 DFQATT and CDR2 SNEGSKA (reference sequence). The CDR3 runs to 15 residues. Trimming cost V 1 base and J 0 bases, with 13 bases left between them. As DNA, the CDR3 is TGCAGTGCTAGAGCTTCCGATGGGAGCTCCTACGAGCAGTACTTC. Translated: CSARASDGSSYEQYF.

This chain joins TRBV5-1 and TRBJ1-2; TRBD1 aligns across 7 bases. V lost 4 bases and J lost 3; bases outside the gene matches: 12. The CDR3 runs 16 residues. The germline CDR1 and CDR2 sequences are SGHRS and YFSETQ. CDR3 loop: CASSHGTVPSDYGYTF. CDR3 nucleotides: TGCGCCAGCAGCCACGGGACAGTTCCTTCGGACTATGGCTACACCTTC.

The chain has TRBV5-6 and TRBJ2-1; no clear D. Trimming removed 2 bases at V and 4 bases at J, with 19 bases between. The CDR3 runs 17 residues. CDR1 and CDR2 from the germline V gene are SGHDT and YYEEEE. The CDR3 DNA sequence: TGTGCCAGCAGCTTCCGTTTGAGGAAAGCCCCTTACAATGAGCAGTTCTTC. Translation gives CASSFRLRKAPYNEQFF.